One sample yielded the 22 T cell receptor beta chains listed below, sequenced in a study of molecular identifiers for immune sequencing clone quantification. TCRdb reprocessed the PCR reads with MiXCR, giving one entry per CDR3 protein. The table records 100,000 or so distinct CDR3 sequences, roughly a third of them present only once. Sequences were obtained from naive CD8+ T cells from blood, with Jurkat cell RNA spiked in. Subset specified: FACS-sorted CD8+CD4-CCR7+CD45RA+ naive T cells. The receptors stem from a human donor in good health. Some libraries in this study had Jurkat cell RNA spiked in.

The chain employs TRBV7-9 and TRBJ2-7; D is unresolved. The CDR3 runs to 13 residues. Looked up from germline, CDR1 is SEHNR and CDR2 is FQNEAQ (reference sequence). The V end lost 7 bases, the J end lost 0 bases, and 10 bases lay between the germline ends. In DNA, the CDR3 is TGTGCCAGCAACCCGGGCTACTCCTACGAGCAGTACTTC. As protein: CASNPGYSYEQYF.

This clonotype was counted only a few times. The J gene is TRBJ1-1, the V gene TRBV19; a possible D gene is TRBD1 (5 bases). From germline, CDR1 is LNHDA and CDR2 SQIVND (reference sequence). This CDR3 has 14 amino acids. Trimming took off 7 bases at V and 8 bases at J, with 20 bases between the two ends. CDR3 DNA: TGTGCCAGTATCGACAGCCTCCTTCGGGGCGAAGCTTTCTTT. Translation gives CASIDSLLRGEAFF.

This clonotype was seen a few times. This sequence joins TRBV7-3 and TRBJ2-1; perhaps TRBD2 as D (6 bases). This CDR3 spans 13 amino acids. In germline, CDR1 is SGHTA, CDR2 FQGTGA. The V end lost 4 bases, the J end lost 8 bases, and 12 bases lay between the germline ends. Here the CDR3 reads CASSSRLVDEQFF. CDR3 coding DNA: TGTGCCAGCAGCTCCCGACTAGTGGATGAGCAGTTCTTC.

This clonotype was seen more than once but under ten times. This sequence may be a read error, since a much larger clone differs from it by one base. This chain joins TRBV28 and TRBJ2-3; unclear D gene. Looked up from germline, CDR1 is MDHEN and CDR2 is SYDVKM. Trimming shortened V by 6 bases and J by 6 bases, and 10 bases separated the two germline ends. The CDR3 totals 12 residues. The CDR3 sequence: CASSRHYDTQYF. The CDR3 DNA follows: TGTGCCAGCAGCCGCCACTATGATACGCAGTATTTT.

This clonotype was detected a few times. The chain carries TRBV4-3 and TRBJ2-7; the match to TRBD2 covers 7 bases. Germline lookup yields CDR1 LGHNA and CDR2 YSLEER. V trimming: 1 base; J trimming: 3 bases; junction bases outside the gene matches: 3. CDR3 size: 14 residues. The CDR3 region is CASSQGGRGYEQYF. CDR3 nucleotide sequence: TGCGCCAGCAGCCAAGGGGGGAGGGGCTACGAGCAGTACTTC.

This clonotype was seen a handful of times. The chain is built from TRBV9 and TRBJ2-5; a possible D gene is TRBD2 (6 bases). Trimming left V 3 bases short and J 2 bases short, with 11 bases between. The germline CDR1 and CDR2 sequences are SGDLS and YYNGEE. The CDR3 consists of 14 residues. CDR3 loop: CASSAAGTQETQYF. Here the CDR3 DNA reads TGTGCCAGCAGCGCCGCCGGGACTCAAGAGACCCAGTACTTC. Looking up the rest from reference TRBV9 and TRBJ2-5 gives the full variable domain: DSGVTQTPKHLITATGQRVTLRCSPRSGDLSVYWYQQSLDQGLQFLIQYYNGEERAKGNILERFSAQQFPDLHSELNLSSLELGDSALYFCASSAAGTQETQYFGPGTRLLVL.

This clonotype was observed a handful of times. The chain is built from TRBV4-1 and TRBJ1-1, with D perhaps matching TRBD1 (5 bases). V shed 2 bases and J shed 5 bases, with 21 bases lying between them. The CDR3 is made up of 17 amino acids. Per germline, CDR1 MGHRA and CDR2 YSYEKL. CDR3 region: CASSQPSGGGVWTEAFF. CDR3 coding DNA: TGCGCCAGCAGCCAACCCTCGGGCGGGGGGGTTTGGACTGAAGCTTTCTTT.

This clonotype has ten or more counts. The CDR3 here is CASSGGAYEQYF. CDR3 sequence (DNA): TGTGCCAGCAGTGGGGGTGCCTACGAGCAGTACTTC. V and J are TRBV28 and TRBJ2-7, with D tentatively TRBD1 or TRBD2 (5 bases each). CDR1 is MDHEN, CDR2 SYDVKM, per germline. The V gene lost 5 bases and the J gene lost 2 bases, with 7 bases spanning the gap. The CDR3 loop spans 12 amino acids. Full variable domain (rest looked up from reference TRBV28 and TRBJ2-7): DVKVTQSSRYLVKRTGEKVFLECVQDMDHENMFWYRQDPGLGLRLIYFSYDVKMKEKGDIPEGYSVSREKKERFSLILESASTNQTSMYLCASSGGAYEQYFGPGTRLTVT.

This clonotype was seen a handful of times. The genes are TRBV12-3 or TRBV12-4 and TRBJ2-5; D gene ambiguous. This CDR3 is built from 11 residues. Trimming took 5 bases from V and 7 from J, leaving 8 bases between them. CDR3 loop: CASSTLGTQYF. DNA of the CDR3: TGTGCCAGCAGTACCCTCGGGACCCAGTACTTC.

This clonotype was detected ten times or more. The rearrangement uses TRBV7-2 and TRBJ2-7; TRBD2 matches 13 bases. The J segment lost 2 bases and the V segment lost 5 bases, leaving 3 bases of the junction unmatched. Germline CDR1 reads SGHTA; CDR2 reads FQGNSA. This CDR3 has 15 amino acids. This chain's CDR3 is CASSLLAGGPYEQYF. The CDR3 DNA sequence: TGTGCCAGCAGCCTACTAGCGGGAGGGCCCTACGAGCAGTACTTC.

In regard to this clonotype: Given a much more abundant clone one base away, this may be a read error. Here the CDR3 omits its conserved ending phenylalanine or tryptophan, so a read error is the likely source. The chain uses TRBV9 and TRBJ2-7, with D maybe TRBD2 (6 bases). The ends were cut back, 1 base at V and 2 bases at J, with 10 bases in the middle. The CDR3 consists of 14 residues. CDR1 SGDLS and CDR2 YYNGEE come from the germline V gene. The CDR3 loop is CASSVRDLAYEQYI. The CDR3 DNA reads TGTGCCAGCAGCGTACGGGACTTGGCCTACGAGCAGTACATC.

In regard to this clonotype: The junction does not match germline at one end; this may be a read error. The chain carries TRBV28 and TRBJ2-3; 11 positions agree with TRBD2. Germline-derived CDR1 and CDR2 are MDHEN and SYDVKM. This CDR3 has 16 residues. The CDR3 region has the DNA TGTGCCAGCAGGCTCACACTAGCGGGAGTCACGGATACGCAGTACTTT. It specifies CASRLTLAGVTDTQYF.

To note about this clonotype: Just one base apart from a much larger clone, this may be a read error. This chain links TRBV28 with TRBJ2-5; D call uncertain. CDR3 length equals 15 residues. Germline CDR1 MDHEN, CDR2 SYDVKM. The CDR3 region has the DNA TGTGCCTGCAGTCATCCCCTAGGGCGACAAGAGACCCAGTACTTC. This codes for CACSHPLGRQETQYF.

This clonotype was counted a few times. The chain recombines TRBV19 with TRBJ2-7; no firm D call. CDR1 and CDR2 (germline): LNHDA, SQIVND (reference sequence). V was clipped by 5 bases and J by 2 bases, with 7 bases between them. This CDR3 region has 12 residues. The CDR3 region has the DNA TGTGCCAGTAGTGCGAGCCCCTACGAGCAGTACTTC. It codes for CASSASPYEQYF.

The table lists this clonotype with many counts. The chain employs TRBV6-5 and TRBJ2-3; TRBD2 agrees at 8 bases. Germline values: CDR1 MNHEY, CDR2 SVGAGI. The CDR3 runs to 15 residues. The V and J ends lost 6 bases and 3 bases, in that order; junction bases with no gene match: 8. The CDR3 spells CASRRSGSGTDTQYF. CDR3 DNA: TGTGCCAGCAGACGCAGCGGGAGTGGTACAGATACGCAGTATTTT.

This clonotype was counted at least ten times. This rearrangement joins TRBV7-2 to TRBJ2-1; no definite D call. Trimming left V 0 bases short and J 0 bases short, with 9 bases between. This CDR3 region has 16 residues. Per germline, CDR1 SGHTA and CDR2 FQGNSA. CDR3 in amino acids: CASSLASDNSYNEQFF. For the CDR3, the DNA is TGTGCCAGCAGCTTAGCGTCTGATAACTCCTACAATGAGCAGTTCTTC.

The gene calls are TRBV20-1 and TRBJ2-7; 11 bases fit TRBD2. With 3 bases clipped from V and 1 base from J, the junction kept 5 bases outside the gene matches. This CDR3 spans 15 amino acids. Germline V lookup: CDR1 DFQATT, CDR2 SNEGSKA (reference sequence). This chain's CDR3 is CSARVAGGRSYEQYF. The DNA of the CDR3 is TGCAGTGCTAGGGTAGCGGGAGGGCGATCCTACGAGCAGTACTTC.

The CDR3 DNA sequence: TGTGCCAGCAGCCATAGCGGGAGTCCCGGAGATACGCAGTATTTT. As protein: CASSHSGSPGDTQYF. This chain links TRBV12-3 or TRBV12-4 with TRBJ2-3; 9 bases agree with TRBD2. The length of the CDR3 is 15 residues. The J segment lost 5 bases and the V segment lost 6 bases, leaving 9 bases of the junction unmatched.

This chain connects TRBV10-3 to TRBJ2-3, with 7 bases matching TRBD2. Germline V lookup: CDR1 ENHRY, CDR2 SYGVKD. The CDR3 covers 14 residues. J was trimmed by 2 bases and V by 8 bases; bases with no gene match: 7. The CDR3 region is CAIGRETSTDTQYF. CDR3 DNA: TGTGCCATCGGGCGGGAGACCTCCACAGATACGCAGTATTTT.

On this clonotype itself: A read error may explain this, as a much larger clone is one base away. The chain carries TRBV28 and TRBJ1-4, with 8 bases lining up with TRBD1. This CDR3 region has 14 residues. Germline V gene sequence: CDR1 MDHEN, CDR2 SYDVKM. CDR3 in amino acids: CASSLQGADEKLVF. The CDR3 nucleotides are TGTGCCAGCAGTTTACAGGGGGCAGATGAAAAACTGGTTTTT. Supplemented by reference TRBV28 and TRBJ1-4, the full variable domain reads DVKVTQSSRYLVKRTGEKVFLECVQDMDHENMFWYRQDPGLGLRLIYFSYDVKMKEKGDIPEGYSVSREKKERFSLILESASTNQTSMYLCASSLQGADEKLVFGSGTQLSVL.

This clonotype was counted a few times. The chain recombines TRBV5-6 with TRBJ2-7, with 10 bases aligning to TRBD1. This CDR3 is 14 amino acids long. V lost 4 bases, J lost 4 bases, and 5 bases stayed unmatched. Germline-derived CDR1 and CDR2 are SGHDT and YYEEEE. The CDR3 DNA reads TGTGCCAGCAGCCCGGACAGGGGGGGTTACGAGCAGTACTTC. Residues: CASSPDRGGYEQYF.

Note on this clonotype: At one of its ends the junction is not consistent with the germline gene, which may arise from a read error. The chain carries TRBV19 and TRBJ2-2, with 8 bases matching TRBD1. Germline V gives CDR1 LNHDA, CDR2 SQIVND (reference sequence). This CDR3 comprises 15 residues. CDR3 sequence reads: CASSIQGAPTGELIF. CDR3 bases: TGTGCCAGTAGTATCCAGGGGGCGCCCACCGGGGAGCTGATTTTT.